This passage covers 25 T cell receptor beta chains from one sample sequenced in a study of CD39 and CD103 CD8 tumor-infiltrating T cells. Assay: immunoSEQ multiplex PCR; the TCRdb copy retains only in-frame clones and omits some. The sample carries roughly 15,000 clones, 80% to 95% recorded once. Specimen: CD8+ T cells sorted from blood. The subset is: total memory CD8 T cells (CD45RA-CCR7+/-) from blood or uninvolved lymph node. These receptors all stem from a human donor with head and neck squamous cell carcinoma.

The V call is TRBV7-8, the J call TRBJ2-1; maybe TRBD1 (6 bases). The CDR3 is made up of 16 amino acids. The V and J ends lost 5 bases and 8 bases respectively, with 22 bases between them. Germline CDR1 and CDR2: SGHVS and FQNEAQ. CDR3 sequence reads: CASSVYREGGLDEQFF. The DNA for the CDR3 is TGTGCCAGCAGCGTCTACAGGGAAGGCGGCCTGGATGAGCAGTTCTTC.

The chain has TRBV13 and TRBJ2-7, with a possible D match to TRBD2 (6 bases). The germline V and J ends were trimmed by 4 bases and 6 bases, with 22 bases remaining between them. CDR3 size: 16 residues. The germline gives CDR1 PRHDT, CDR2 FYEKMQ (reference sequence). Here the CDR3 reads CASSSAREEGSLEQYF. The CDR3 region has the DNA TGTGCCAGCAGCTCCGCCCGCGAGGAGGGATCCCTCGAGCAGTACTTC. Based on the CDR3 plus reference TRBV13 and TRBJ2-7, the full variable domain is AAGVIQSPRHLIKEKRETATLKCYPIPRHDTVYWYQQGPGQDPQFLISFYEKMQSDKGSIPDRFSAQQFSDYHSELNMSSLELGDSALYFCASSSAREEGSLEQYFGPGTRLTVT.

This clone was recorded once. The rearrangement joins TRBV4-1 to TRBJ2-7; 10 bases match TRBD1. J gave up 5 bases and V 3 bases, and 7 bases lay outside the gene matches. Germline lookup yields CDR1 MGHRA and CDR2 YSYEKL. This CDR3 comprises 15 residues. The CDR3 loop is CASSHPGQGTNEQYF. The CDR3 bases are TGCGCCAGCAGCCACCCGGGACAGGGGACCAACGAGCAGTACTTC.

CDR3 protein: CASTPWTGGYGYTF. The CDR3 nucleotides read TGTGCCAGCACCCCATGGACAGGGGGATATGGCTACACCTTC. The rearrangement joins TRBV28 to TRBJ1-2; 10 nucleotides align to TRBD1. Germline CDR1 and CDR2: MDHEN and SYDVKM. With V trimmed by 7 bases and J by 5 bases, 7 bases remained unmatched. The length of the CDR3 is 14 residues.

V usage is TRBV9 and J usage is TRBJ2-5; weak D call: TRBD2 (5 bases). The germline V and J ends were trimmed by 3 bases and 5 bases, with 11 bases remaining between them. The CDR3 is made up of 13 amino acids. Germline V gene data show CDR1 as SGDLS and CDR2 as YYNGEE. CDR3 sequence reads: CASSAGGEETQYF. The CDR3 nucleotides read TGTGCCAGCAGCGCAGGAGGAGAGGAGACCCAGTACTTC. Combining the CDR3 with reference TRBV9 and TRBJ2-5 gives the whole variable domain DSGVTQTPKHLITATGQRVTLRCSPRSGDLSVYWYQQSLDQGLQFLIQYYNGEERAKGNILERFSAQQFPDLHSELNLSSLELGDSALYFCASSAGGEETQYFGPGTRLLVL.

The V and J genes are TRBV4-1 and TRBJ1-1; 7 nucleotides match TRBD1. From germline, CDR1 is MGHRA and CDR2 YSYEKL. The CDR3 is 16 residues long. J lost 2 bases, V lost 6 bases, and 12 bases had no gene match. CDR3 in DNA: TGCGCCAGCAGTCCGAGCCCAGGGGGTAAAAACACTGAAGCTTTCTTT. Translating it yields CASSPSPGGKNTEAFF.

This clone has a handful of counts. The chain combines TRBV4-2 with TRBJ1-6, with 12 positions matching TRBD1. The CDR3 runs 16 residues. Germline V gene lookup returns CDR1 LGHNA and CDR2 YNFKEQ. V was clipped by 0 bases and J by 10 bases; unmatched bases: 4. CDR3 protein: CASSQDRGTGGSPLHF. CDR3 sequence (DNA): TGTGCCAGCAGCCAAGATCGAGGGACAGGGGGCTCACCCCTCCACTTT.

The rearrangement joins TRBV10-3 to TRBJ2-7, with D perhaps matching TRBD1 (5 bases). V was trimmed by 2 bases and J by 2 bases, leaving 10 bases between them. Germline assignment: CDR1 ENHRY and CDR2 SYGVKD. This CDR3 is built from 14 residues. The CDR3 region is CAISEPDSTYEQYF. CDR3 sequence (DNA): TGTGCCATCAGTGAGCCCGACAGTACCTACGAGCAGTACTTC.

The chain uses TRBV7-2 and TRBJ1-6; maybe TRBD1 (5 bases). Germline V gene data show CDR1 as SGHTA and CDR2 as FQGNSA. Trimming left V 6 bases short and J 5 bases short, with 14 bases between. This CDR3 has 15 amino acids. The CDR3 bases are TGTGCCAGCAGTCGTTTGGGGGGTGATAATTCACCCCTCCACTTT. This encodes CASSRLGGDNSPLHF.

The rearrangement uses TRBV7-9 and TRBJ2-1, with 10 bases matching TRBD2. Trimming took 5 bases from V and 4 from J; bases not matched to a gene: 5. The CDR3 totals 15 residues. The germline V gene encodes CDR1 SEHNR and CDR2 FQNEAQ (reference sequence). The DNA of the CDR3 is TGTGCCAGCAGCCCCCCTAGCGGGGGATACAATGAGCAGTTCTTC. Residues: CASSPPSGGYNEQFF.

The chain combines TRBV5-6 with TRBJ1-6, with 7 bases matching TRBD1. CDR1 SGHDT and CDR2 YYEEEE come from the germline V gene. The V segment lost 4 bases and the J segment 7 bases; nucleotides outside the gene matches: 17. This CDR3 is 18 amino acids long. The chain's CDR3 is CASSGGQVMQEKNSPLHF. In DNA, the CDR3 is TGTGCCAGCAGCGGCGGACAGGTAATGCAAGAAAAGAATTCACCCCTCCACTTT.

This clone showed up just once. CDR3 sequence (DNA): TGTGCCAGCAGCGTAGACGCTAGCGGGGGGGCCGTAACAGATACGCAGTATTTT. Translation gives CASSVDASGGAVTDTQYF. The chain has TRBV9 and TRBJ2-3, with 12 bases aligning to TRBD2. After removal of 0 bases from V and 3 bases from J, the junction contained 8 bases not matched to a gene. The CDR3 length is 18 residues. Germline assignment: CDR1 SGDLS and CDR2 YYNGEE.

This chain uses TRBV27 with TRBJ2-1; D is undetermined. The V end lost 1 base, the J end lost 5 bases, and 9 bases lay between the germline ends. CDR1 is MNHEY and CDR2 is SMNVEV in the germline V gene (reference sequence). CDR3 length equals 14 residues. CDR3 loop: CASSLWVRDNEQFF. CDR3 sequence (DNA): TGTGCCAGCAGTTTATGGGTTCGGGACAATGAGCAGTTCTTC.

This rearrangement joins TRBV6-1 to TRBJ2-7, with TRBD1 identical over 11 bases. Germline assignment: CDR1 MNHNS and CDR2 SASEGT. The CDR3 extends over 17 amino acids. V gave up 1 base and J gave up 2 bases; unmatched junction bases: 7. This CDR3 reads CASSEGAPGQGAYEQYF. In DNA form, the CDR3 reads TGTGCCAGCAGTGAAGGCGCTCCGGGACAGGGGGCCTACGAGCAGTACTTC.

The chain uses TRBV11-2 and TRBJ2-7; D is undetermined. V was clipped by 1 base and J by 2 bases, with 15 bases between them. Germline V gene sequence: CDR1 SGHAT, CDR2 FQNNGV. The CDR3 is 16 residues long. The CDR3 sequence is CASSLGPPGATYEQYF. CDR3 DNA sequence: TGTGCCAGCAGCTTAGGACCACCCGGCGCGACCTACGAGCAGTACTTC.

About this clone: An end of the junction does not agree with germline; a read error may underlie this. This sequence joins TRBV7-7 and TRBJ2-1, with 8 bases fitting TRBD2. CDR3 length equals 15 residues. Germline CDR1 SSHAT, CDR2 FNYEAQ (reference sequence). CDR3 region: CASSFGSGGNNEQFF. The CDR3 DNA is TGTGCTAGCAGCTTTGGGAGCGGGGGAAACAATGAGCAGTTCTTC. Filled out from reference TRBV7-7 and TRBJ2-1, the complete variable domain reads GAGVSQSPRYKVTKRGQDVTLRCDPISSHATLYWYQQALGQGPEFLTYFNYEAQPDKSGLPSDRFSAERPEGSISTLTIQRTEQRDSAMYRCASSFGSGGNNEQFFGPGTRLTVL.

The chain combines TRBV27 with TRBJ2-1, with 8 bases matching TRBD2. The CDR3 length is 16 residues. The germline V gene has CDR1 MNHEY and CDR2 SMNVEV (reference sequence). The V segment lost 0 bases and the J segment 7 bases; nucleotides outside the gene matches: 8. This CDR3 is CASSLSVGGATNEQFF. Written as DNA, the CDR3 is TGTGCCAGCAGTTTATCCGTCGGGGGGGCCACGAATGAGCAGTTCTTC.

The rearrangement uses TRBV4-1 and TRBJ1-4; 7 bases map to TRBD1. V was clipped by 8 bases and J by 4 bases; unmatched bases: 4. The CDR3 is made up of 13 amino acids. CDR1 is MGHRA, CDR2 YSYEKL, per germline. The CDR3 region is CASWDSLNEKLFF. The CDR3 nucleotides are TGCGCCAGCTGGGACAGCCTTAATGAAAAACTGTTTTTT.

The chain recombines TRBV29-1 with TRBJ1-2; D ambiguous. Germline V lookup: CDR1 SQVTM, CDR2 ANQGSEA. V was cut by 5 bases and J by 8 bases, with 12 bases left in between. This CDR3 comprises 11 residues. The CDR3 sequence is CSVSGSPGYTF. CDR3 nucleotide sequence: TGCAGCGTTTCTGGGTCTCCCGGCTACACCTTC.

V and J are TRBV4-1 and TRBJ1-2; D perhaps matches TRBD1 (5 bases). Germline-derived CDR1 and CDR2 are MGHRA and YSYEKL. V was pared by 4 bases and J by 2 bases, with 14 bases between. This CDR3 comprises 15 residues. The CDR3, as DNA: TGCGCCAGCAGCCTACTCGCGGGGGGGAACTATGGCTACACCTTC. Translation: CASSLLAGGNYGYTF.

V and J are TRBV5-1 and TRBJ1-5; weak D call: TRBD1 (6 bases). The V end was cut by 4 bases, the J end by 0 bases, with 11 bases between. This CDR3 is built from 15 residues. Germline V CDR1 and CDR2: SGHRS, YFSETQ. The CDR3, as DNA: TGCGCCAGCAGCGATGGACAGTTTAGCAATCAGCCCCAGCATTTT. It yields the protein CASSDGQFSNQPQHF. The full variable domain, with the rest looked up from reference TRBV5-1 and TRBJ1-5, is KAGVTQTPRYLIKTRGQQVTLSCSPISGHRSVSWYQQTPGQGLQFLFEYFSETQRNKGNFPGRFSGRQFSNSRSEMNVSTLELGDSALYLCASSDGQFSNQPQHFGDGTRLSIL.

The chain uses TRBV12-5 and TRBJ2-1; TRBD2 might be the D (6 bases). V was trimmed by 1 base and J by 4 bases, leaving 11 bases between them. The CDR3 has 15 amino acids. The germline V gene has CDR1 LGHNT and CDR2 FRNRAP. The CDR3 bases are TGTGCTAGTGGTTTGGGGCGGGGCCTGTACAATGAGCAGTTCTTC. Its protein is CASGLGRGLYNEQFF.

The genes are TRBV11-2 and TRBJ2-7; D is uncertain. There are 11 residues in the CDR3. In germline, CDR1 is SGHAT, CDR2 FQNNGV. With 4 bases removed from V and 3 bases from J, the gap between germline ends came to 4 bases. In DNA form, the CDR3 reads TGTGCCAGCAGCTACATCTACGAGCAGTACTTC. As protein: CASSYIYEQYF.

The chain couples TRBV14 to TRBJ1-3, with D perhaps matching TRBD1 (5 bases). V lost 1 base to trimming and J lost 2 bases, with 12 bases between them. There are 16 residues in the CDR3. Per the germline V gene, CDR1 is SGHDN and CDR2 is FVKESK. The CDR3 protein is CASSQGWLGPGNTIYF. The CDR3 DNA reads TGTGCCAGCAGCCAAGGTTGGCTGGGACCTGGAAACACCATATATTTT.

The chain employs TRBV10-2 and TRBJ1-3; no clear D gene. The V and J ends lost 10 bases and 1 base respectively, with 11 bases between them. Germline V gives CDR1 WSHSY, CDR2 SAAADI. The CDR3 runs to 13 residues. The CDR3 is CATKAGSGNTIYF. DNA of the CDR3: TGCGCCACCAAGGCTGGTTCTGGAAACACCATATATTTT.